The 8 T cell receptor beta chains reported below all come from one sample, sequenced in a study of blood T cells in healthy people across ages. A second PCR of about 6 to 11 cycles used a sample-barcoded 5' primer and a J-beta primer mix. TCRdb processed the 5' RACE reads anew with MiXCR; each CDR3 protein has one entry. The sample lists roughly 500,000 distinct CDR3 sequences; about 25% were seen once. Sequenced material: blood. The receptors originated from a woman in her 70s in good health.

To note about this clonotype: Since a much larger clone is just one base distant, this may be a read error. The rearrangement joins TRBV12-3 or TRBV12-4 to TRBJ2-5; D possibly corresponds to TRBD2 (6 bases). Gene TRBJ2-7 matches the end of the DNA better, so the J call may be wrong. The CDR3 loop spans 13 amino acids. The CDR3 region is CVSSFLGGYEQYF. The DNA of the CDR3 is TGTGTCAGCAGTTTTCTGGGGGGATACGAGCAGTACTTC.

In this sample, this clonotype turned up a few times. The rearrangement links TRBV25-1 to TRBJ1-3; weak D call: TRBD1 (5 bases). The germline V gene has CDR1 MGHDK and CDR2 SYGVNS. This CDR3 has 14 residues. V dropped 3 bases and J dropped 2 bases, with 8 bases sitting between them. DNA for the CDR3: TGTGCCAGCAGTGAGTCAGGGCCTGGAAACACCATATATTTT. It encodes CASSESGPGNTIYF.

CDR3 protein: CASSPPDRGAETQYF. As DNA, the CDR3 is TGTGCCAGCTCACCACCGGACAGGGGAGCAGAGACCCAGTACTTC. J is TRBJ2-5 and V is TRBV18, with 9 bases lining up with TRBD1. This CDR3 region has 15 residues. The germline V gene encodes CDR1 KGHSH and CDR2 LQKENI. V lost 0 bases, J lost 4 bases, and 3 bases stayed unmatched.

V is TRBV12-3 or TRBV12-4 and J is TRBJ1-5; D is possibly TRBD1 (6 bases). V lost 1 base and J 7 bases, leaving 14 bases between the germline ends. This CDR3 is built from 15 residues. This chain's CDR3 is CASSLVLTGSQPQHF. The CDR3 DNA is TGTGCCAGCAGTTTAGTATTAACAGGGAGCCAGCCCCAGCATTTT.

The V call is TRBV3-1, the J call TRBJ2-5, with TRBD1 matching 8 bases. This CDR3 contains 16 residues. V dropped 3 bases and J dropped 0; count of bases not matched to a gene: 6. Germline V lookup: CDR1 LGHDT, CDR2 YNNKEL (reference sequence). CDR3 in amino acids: CASSQGQAGNQETQYF. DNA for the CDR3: TGTGCCAGCAGCCAGGGACAGGCCGGAAACCAAGAGACCCAGTACTTC.

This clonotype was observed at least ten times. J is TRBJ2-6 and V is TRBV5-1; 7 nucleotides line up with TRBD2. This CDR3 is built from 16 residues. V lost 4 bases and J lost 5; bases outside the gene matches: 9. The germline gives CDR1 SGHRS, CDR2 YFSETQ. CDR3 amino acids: CASSPIRGVWANVLTF. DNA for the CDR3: TGCGCCAGCAGCCCCATTCGGGGGGTGTGGGCCAACGTCCTGACTTTC. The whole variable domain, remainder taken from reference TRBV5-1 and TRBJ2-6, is KAGVTQTPRYLIKTRGQQVTLSCSPISGHRSVSWYQQTPGQGLQFLFEYFSETQRNKGNFPGRFSGRQFSNSRSEMNVSTLELGDSALYLCASSPIRGVWANVLTFGAGSRLTVL.

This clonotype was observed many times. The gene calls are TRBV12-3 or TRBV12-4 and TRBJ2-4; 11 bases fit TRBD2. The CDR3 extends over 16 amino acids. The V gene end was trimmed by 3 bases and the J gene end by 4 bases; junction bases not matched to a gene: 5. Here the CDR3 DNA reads TGTGCCAGCAGTTTCATGGCTAGCGGGGGGAAAAACATTCAGTACTTC. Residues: CASSFMASGGKNIQYF.

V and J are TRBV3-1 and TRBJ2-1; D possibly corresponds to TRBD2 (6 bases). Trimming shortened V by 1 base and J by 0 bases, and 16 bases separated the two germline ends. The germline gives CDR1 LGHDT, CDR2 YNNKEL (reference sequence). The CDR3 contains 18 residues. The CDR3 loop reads CASSQVWGDPSSYNEQFF. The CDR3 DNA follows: TGTGCCAGCAGCCAAGTCTGGGGGGACCCAAGCTCCTACAATGAGCAGTTCTTC.